Below, one T cell receptor (beta chain) is given with its context. This specimen belongs to a study of shared clonotypes between healthy human individuals. Across several immunoSEQ plates, the genomic DNA of each subset was split evenly. Sorted-subset replicate PCR reactions were performed with approximately 180 ng DNA, corresponding to about 32,000 T cell genomes. TCRdb keeps only in-frame clones here, not all; method: immunoSEQ multiplex PCR. The table has 2 million to 2.5 million clones, about 94% seen once. Germline V gene sequence: CDR1 LNHDA, CDR2 SQIVND (reference sequence). The V gene end was trimmed by 11 bases and the J gene end by 8 bases; junction bases not matched to a gene: 12. The CDR3 extends over 13 amino acids.

The source of this sequence is a man between 18 and 35 years old in good health. The chain uses TRBV19 and TRBJ1-2, with 9 bases matching TRBD1. The specimen sequenced was naive CD4+ T cells sorted from blood. The subset here: CD45RA+ positively selected. The CDR3 nucleotides read TGTGCCTCGAAGGTGGACAGGGGACCCGGCTACACCTTC. Translation: CASKVDRGPGYTF.